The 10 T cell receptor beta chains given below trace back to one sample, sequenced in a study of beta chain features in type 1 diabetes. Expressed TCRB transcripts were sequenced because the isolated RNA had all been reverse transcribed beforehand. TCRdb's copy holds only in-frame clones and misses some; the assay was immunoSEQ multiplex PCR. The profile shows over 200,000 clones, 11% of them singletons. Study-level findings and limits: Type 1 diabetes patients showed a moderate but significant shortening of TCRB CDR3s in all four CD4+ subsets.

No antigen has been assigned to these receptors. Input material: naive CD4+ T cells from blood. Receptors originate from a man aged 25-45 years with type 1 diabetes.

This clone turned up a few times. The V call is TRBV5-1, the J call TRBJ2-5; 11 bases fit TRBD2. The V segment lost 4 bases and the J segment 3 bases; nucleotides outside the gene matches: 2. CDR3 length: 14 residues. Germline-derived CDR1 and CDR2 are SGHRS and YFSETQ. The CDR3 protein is CASSPTSGEETQYF. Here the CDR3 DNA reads TGCGCCAGCAGCCCGACTAGCGGGGAAGAGACCCAGTACTTC. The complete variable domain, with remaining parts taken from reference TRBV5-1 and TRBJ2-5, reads KAGVTQTPRYLIKTRGQQVTLSCSPISGHRSVSWYQQTPGQGLQFLFEYFSETQRNKGNFPGRFSGRQFSNSRSEMNVSTLELGDSALYLCASSPTSGEETQYFGPGTRLLVL.

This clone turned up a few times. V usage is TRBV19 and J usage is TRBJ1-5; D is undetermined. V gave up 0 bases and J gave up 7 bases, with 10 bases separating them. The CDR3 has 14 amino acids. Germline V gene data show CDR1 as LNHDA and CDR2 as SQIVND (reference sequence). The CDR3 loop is CASSIDWQVQPQHF. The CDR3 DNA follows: TGTGCCAGTAGTATAGATTGGCAGGTGCAGCCCCAGCATTTT.

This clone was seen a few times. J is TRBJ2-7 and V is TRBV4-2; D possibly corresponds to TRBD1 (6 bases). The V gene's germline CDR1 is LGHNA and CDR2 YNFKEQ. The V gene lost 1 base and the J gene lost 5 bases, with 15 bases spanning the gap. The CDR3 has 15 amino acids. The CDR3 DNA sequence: TGTGCCAGCAGCCAAGCGGGCCCACAGGGCGACGAGCAGTACTTC. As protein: CASSQAGPQGDEQYF.

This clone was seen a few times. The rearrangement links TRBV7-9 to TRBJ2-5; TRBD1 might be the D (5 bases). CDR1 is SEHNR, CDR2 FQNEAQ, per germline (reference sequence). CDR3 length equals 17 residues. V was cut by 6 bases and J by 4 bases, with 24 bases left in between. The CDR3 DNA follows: TGTGCCAGCAGGCAAACCCCAGGGAAGGGTCTGGGAGAGACCCAGTACTTC. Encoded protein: CASRQTPGKGLGETQYF.

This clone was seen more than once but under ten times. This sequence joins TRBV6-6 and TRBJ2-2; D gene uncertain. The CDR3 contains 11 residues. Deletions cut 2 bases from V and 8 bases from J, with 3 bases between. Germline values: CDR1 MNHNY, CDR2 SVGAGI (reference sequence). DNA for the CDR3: TGTGCCAGCAGTTACCGTGGGGAGCTGTTTTTT. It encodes CASSYRGELFF.

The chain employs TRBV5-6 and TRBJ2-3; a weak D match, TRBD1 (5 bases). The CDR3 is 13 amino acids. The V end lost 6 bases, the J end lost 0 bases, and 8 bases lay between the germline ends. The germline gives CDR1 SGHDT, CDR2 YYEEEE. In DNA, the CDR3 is TGTGCCAGCAAAAGGGGCAGCACAGATACGCAGTATTTT. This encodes CASKRGSTDTQYF.

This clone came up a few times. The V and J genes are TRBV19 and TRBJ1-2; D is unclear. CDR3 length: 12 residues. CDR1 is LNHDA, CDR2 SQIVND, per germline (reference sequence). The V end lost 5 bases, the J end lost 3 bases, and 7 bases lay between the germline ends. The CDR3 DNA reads TGTGCCAGTAGTTCGGGATACTATGGCTACACCTTC. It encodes CASSSGYYGYTF.

The CDR3 spells CASSVMGQGFEKLFF. The CDR3 DNA sequence: TGTGCCAGCAGCGTAATGGGACAGGGGTTTGAAAAACTGTTTTTT. J is TRBJ1-4 and V is TRBV9, with 10 bases lining up with TRBD1. The germline gives CDR1 SGDLS, CDR2 YYNGEE. V lost 1 base and J lost 7; bases outside the gene matches: 4. The CDR3 has 15 residues. The full variable domain, with the rest looked up from reference TRBV9 and TRBJ1-4, is DSGVTQTPKHLITATGQRVTLRCSPRSGDLSVYWYQQSLDQGLQFLIQYYNGEERAKGNILERFSAQQFPDLHSELNLSSLELGDSALYFCASSVMGQGFEKLFFGSGTQLSVL.

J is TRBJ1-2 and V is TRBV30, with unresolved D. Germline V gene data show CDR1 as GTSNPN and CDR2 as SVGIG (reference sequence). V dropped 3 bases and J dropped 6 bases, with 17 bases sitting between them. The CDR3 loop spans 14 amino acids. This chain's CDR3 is CAWRKRVNWNGYTF. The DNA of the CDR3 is TGTGCCTGGAGAAAGCGGGTAAATTGGAATGGCTACACCTTC.

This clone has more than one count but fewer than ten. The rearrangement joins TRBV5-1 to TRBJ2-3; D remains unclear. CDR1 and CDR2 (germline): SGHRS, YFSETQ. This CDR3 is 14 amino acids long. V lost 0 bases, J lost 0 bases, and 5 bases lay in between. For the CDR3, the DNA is TGCGCCAGCAGCTTGGTGTCTAGCACAGATACGCAGTATTTT. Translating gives CASSLVSSTDTQYF.